This entry lists 28 T cell receptor beta chains sequenced from one sample in a study of CD8 T cells in ankylosing spondylitis. Via MiXCR, TCRdb re-called the 5' RACE reads, giving one row per CDR3 protein. The repertoire holds some 46,000 distinct CDR3 sequences, with 11% as singletons. The sequencing input was blood, either unsorted or a sorted T cell fraction (not recorded which). The receptors shown here come from a male donor with ankylosing spondylitis or in good health (not recorded which).

The sample holds many counts of this clonotype. The chain has TRBV28 and TRBJ1-1, with D possibly TRBD1 on 5 matching bases. This CDR3 has 15 residues. CDR1 and CDR2 (germline): MDHEN, SYDVKM. The V end was cut by 5 bases, the J end by 7 bases, with 20 bases between. The CDR3, as DNA: TGTGCCAGCAGTCTAGCCGGGGCCCCATACGGTGAAGCTTTCTTT. Amino acids: CASSLAGAPYGEAFF.

This clonotype has at least ten counts. The genes are TRBV5-1 and TRBJ2-3; D may be TRBD1 (6 bases). CDR3 length equals 16 residues. Deletions cut 4 bases from V and 0 bases from J, with 15 bases between. Germline CDR1 is SGHRS and CDR2 is YFSETQ. CDR3 in amino acids: CASSINGQYSTDTQYF. The DNA of the CDR3 is TGCGCCAGCAGCATAAACGGACAGTATAGCACAGATACGCAGTATTTT.

The V gene is TRBV11-2, the J gene TRBJ2-1; 12 bases are shared with TRBD2. The germline V gene encodes CDR1 SGHAT and CDR2 FQNNGV. The CDR3 covers 17 residues. Trimming cost V 4 bases and J 7 bases; bases outside gene matches: 11. CDR3 coding DNA: TGTGCCAGCAGCTCCCGAGTCCTAGCGGGGGGGCTTAATGAGCAGTTCTTC. Its translation is CASSSRVLAGGLNEQFF.

A few counts support this clonotype. The chain couples TRBV5-5 to TRBJ1-6, with D hard to call. This CDR3 has 14 amino acids. Germline CDR1 is SGHKS and CDR2 is YYEKEE (reference sequence). Trimming pared 4 bases from V and 7 bases from J, leaving 12 bases between. In DNA, the CDR3 is TGTGCCAGCAGCCGTCAGGACCCGAATTCACCCCTCCACTTT. Its translation: CASSRQDPNSPLHF.

This clonotype was picked up many times. V usage is TRBV5-6 and J usage is TRBJ1-6, with D hard to call. In germline, CDR1 is SGHDT, CDR2 YYEEEE. V lost 7 bases, J lost 0 bases, and 14 bases lay in between. This CDR3 contains 16 residues. The CDR3 region has the DNA TGTGCCAGCCGTCTGTGGTTCAGCTCCTATAATTCACCCCTCCACTTT. This encodes CASRLWFSSYNSPLHF.

This clonotype was seen a few times. The gene calls are TRBV7-9 and TRBJ2-2, with D possibly matching TRBD2 (6 bases). The germline V gene encodes CDR1 SEHNR and CDR2 FQNEAQ (reference sequence). This CDR3 contains 15 residues. V lost 0 bases and J lost 4, with 9 bases in between. The CDR3 protein is CASSLAGTSTGELFF. CDR3 in DNA: TGTGCCAGCAGCTTAGCTGGGACTTCCACCGGGGAGCTGTTTTTT.

At least ten counts were recorded for this clonotype. The chain combines TRBV20-1 with TRBJ2-7; TRBD1 matches at 7 bases. This CDR3 contains 12 residues. Germline CDR1 reads DFQATT; CDR2 reads SNEGSKA (reference sequence). The V gene end was trimmed by 3 bases and the J gene end by 6 bases; junction bases not matched to a gene: 5. The CDR3 sequence: CSARQTGIEQYF. DNA for the CDR3: TGCAGTGCTAGGCAGACAGGGATCGAGCAGTACTTC.

This clonotype occurred many times. V gene TRBV5-5 combines with J gene TRBJ2-7; 8 bases agree with TRBD2. The CDR3 runs to 15 residues. Per germline, CDR1 SGHKS and CDR2 YYEKEE (reference sequence). The J segment lost 8 bases and the V segment lost 0 bases, leaving 10 bases of the junction unmatched. CDR3: CASSLERGPITKQYF. The CDR3 DNA sequence: TGTGCCAGCAGCTTGGAGCGGGGGCCGATTACGAAGCAGTACTTC.

This clonotype was counted ten times or more. The rearrangement links TRBV7-8 to TRBJ2-4, with D possibly TRBD2 on 5 matching bases. The germline V gene has CDR1 SGHVS and CDR2 FQNEAQ. Deletions cut 2 bases from V and 3 bases from J, with 11 bases between. The CDR3 extends over 15 amino acids. CDR3 amino acids: CASSLFRGVKNIQYF. The DNA for the CDR3 is TGTGCCAGCAGCTTATTCCGGGGAGTCAAAAACATTCAGTACTTC.

This clonotype was recorded many times. The chain links TRBV6-2 or TRBV6-3 to TRBJ2-7, with D perhaps given as TRBD1 or TRBD2 (7 bases each). The germline CDR1 and CDR2 sequences are MNHEY and SVGEGT. CDR3 size: 14 residues. V shed 11 bases and J shed 2 bases, with 19 bases lying between them. The CDR3 reads CAALRPGGAYEQYF. In DNA form, the CDR3 reads TGTGCCGCCCTACGCCCAGGGGGGGCCTACGAGCAGTACTTC.

Within the sample, this clonotype is medium-sized. The chain is built from TRBV10-3 and TRBJ2-2; D unclear. CDR1 is ENHRY, CDR2 SYGVKD, per germline. Trimming took 2 bases from V and 7 from J, leaving 2 bases between them. The CDR3 sequence is 11 residues long. CDR3 nucleotides: TGTGCCATCAGTGAGATCGGGGAGCTGTTTTTT. It specifies CAISEIGELFF.

This clonotype was counted ten times or more. This chain links TRBV29-1 with TRBJ2-7; the D is unclear. The CDR3 sequence is 11 residues long. V lost 7 bases, J lost 2 bases, and 9 bases lay in between. The germline CDR1 and CDR2 sequences are SQVTM and ANQGSEA. DNA of the CDR3: TGCAGCGCTGCCACAGCCTACGAGCAGTACTTC. Translation: CSAATAYEQYF.

This clonotype has more than one count but fewer than ten. The chain has TRBV7-2 and TRBJ2-1, with TRBD2 matching 14 bases. Germline V gene sequence: CDR1 SGHTA, CDR2 FQGNSA. This CDR3 is 16 amino acids long. V lost 7 bases and J lost 13; bases outside the gene matches: 15. The CDR3: CASTRQGLAGEWSQFF. The CDR3 DNA sequence: TGTGCCAGCACCCGGCAGGGACTAGCGGGGGAATGGTCCCAGTTCTTC.

This clonotype has ten or more counts. J is TRBJ2-3 and V is TRBV5-6, with D perhaps TRBD2 (6 bases). Trimming cost V 1 base and J 2 bases, with 8 bases left between them. Germline lookup yields CDR1 SGHDT and CDR2 YYEEEE. The CDR3 runs to 14 residues. CDR3 region: CASSLTGDTDTQYF. CDR3 bases: TGTGCCAGCAGCTTGACGGGGGACACAGATACGCAGTATTTT.

This clonotype occurred many times. The CDR3 here is CASSPGQRAENGYTF. CDR3 in DNA: TGCGCCAGCAGCCCCGGTCAAAGGGCGGAGAATGGCTACACCTTC. The genes are TRBV5-1 and TRBJ1-2; the D is unclear. The germline V gene has CDR1 SGHRS and CDR2 YFSETQ. The CDR3 totals 15 residues. Trimming took off 4 bases at V and 6 bases at J, with 19 bases between the two ends. Based on the CDR3 plus reference TRBV5-1 and TRBJ1-2, the full variable domain is KAGVTQTPRYLIKTRGQQVTLSCSPISGHRSVSWYQQTPGQGLQFLFEYFSETQRNKGNFPGRFSGRQFSNSRSEMNVSTLELGDSALYLCASSPGQRAENGYTFGSGTRLTVV.

The chain carries TRBV11-3 and TRBJ2-1; 10 bases agree with TRBD1. The germline CDR1 and CDR2 sequences are SGHNT and YENEEA. This CDR3 is 15 amino acids long. Trimming removed 3 bases from V and 4 bases from J; junction bases left unmatched: 3. The CDR3 spells CASSFGTGEYNEQFF. The CDR3 DNA reads as TGTGCCAGCAGCTTTGGGACAGGGGAATACAATGAGCAGTTCTTC.

This clonotype was found a few times. A much larger clone differs by one base, so this may be a read error. The chain has TRBV12-3 or TRBV12-4 and TRBJ1-5; 8 bases are a match to TRBD1. CDR3 length: 15 amino acids. The CDR3 region is CVSSPDRGSNQPQHF. As DNA, the CDR3 is TGTGTCAGCAGCCCAGACAGGGGCAGCAATCAGCCCCAGCATTTT.

The chain is built from TRBV7-2 and TRBJ1-1; 7 bases are a match to TRBD1. Germline CDR1 and CDR2: SGHTA and FQGNSA. The V gene end was trimmed by 4 bases and the J gene end by 4 bases; junction bases not matched to a gene: 6. This CDR3 spans 14 amino acids. CDR3 nucleotides: TGTGCCAGCAGCTCCGACAGGGCTACCACTGAAGCTTTCTTT. Translation gives CASSSDRATTEAFF.

There are many counts of this clonotype. The chain recombines TRBV29-1 with TRBJ2-1, with D perhaps TRBD1 (5 bases). The germline V and J ends were trimmed by 7 bases and 0 bases, with 10 bases remaining between them. This CDR3 comprises 13 residues. Germline V CDR1 and CDR2: SQVTM, ANQGSEA. The CDR3 coding sequence is TGCAGCGCCCGACAGAGCTCCTACAATGAGCAGTTCTTC. Protein product: CSARQSSYNEQFF.

The V gene is TRBV29-1, the J gene TRBJ1-1, with a weak D call TRBD1 (6 bases). This CDR3 contains 15 residues. V was trimmed by 5 bases and J by 1 base, leaving 17 bases between them. CDR1 and CDR2 (germline): SQVTM, ANQGSEA. Written as DNA, the CDR3 is TGCAGCGTTTATTCCCCACAGGGCGCGAACACTGAAGCTTTCTTT. As protein: CSVYSPQGANTEAFF. Full variable domain (rest looked up from reference TRBV29-1 and TRBJ1-1): SAVISQKPSRDICQRGTSLTIQCQVDSQVTMMFWYRQQPGQSLTLIATANQGSEATYESGFVIDKFPISRPNLTFSTLTVSNMSPEDSSIYLCSVYSPQGANTEAFFGQGTRLTVV.

The chain joins TRBV11-2 to TRBJ2-1, with TRBD2 matching over 7 bases. The V gene end was trimmed by 0 bases and the J gene end by 6 bases; junction bases not matched to a gene: 5. This CDR3 is built from 15 residues. Germline loops: CDR1 SGHAT, CDR2 FQNNGV. CDR3 region: CASSLDNGRLNEQFF. CDR3 coding DNA: TGTGCCAGCAGCTTAGATAACGGGAGGCTCAATGAGCAGTTCTTC.

The sample holds many counts of this clonotype. The chain links TRBV11-1 to TRBJ2-5, with TRBD1 as a possible D gene (6 bases). Between the trimmed V and J ends, which lost 2 bases and 2 bases, there was a span of 21 bases. The CDR3 is 18 residues long. The germline gives CDR1 SGHAT, CDR2 FQDESV (reference sequence). The DNA of the CDR3 is TGTGCCAGCAGCTTATCTGTGTCAGACCGGGACAAACAAGAGACCCAGTACTTC. It encodes CASSLSVSDRDKQETQYF.

The rearrangement joins TRBV7-2 to TRBJ2-3; 13 nucleotides line up with TRBD2. The germline V gene encodes CDR1 SGHTA and CDR2 FQGNSA. V gave up 5 bases and J gave up 6 bases; unmatched junction bases: 5. The CDR3 has 15 residues. The CDR3 nucleotides read TGTGCCAGCAGCAGACTAGCGGGGGGTGGCGATACGCAGTATTTT. Translating it yields CASSRLAGGGDTQYF.

The chain combines TRBV5-1 with TRBJ1-2, with 11 bases matching TRBD1. The ends lost 4 bases at V and 2 bases at J; junction bases unmatched: 4. CDR3 length: 15 amino acids. Germline-derived CDR1 and CDR2 are SGHRS and YFSETQ. In nucleotides, the CDR3 is TGCGCCAGCAGCCAGAGGACAGGGGGCAACTATGGCTACACCTTC. It codes for CASSQRTGGNYGYTF.

This clonotype came up a few times. The V call is TRBV5-1, the J call TRBJ2-6; the D gene is possibly TRBD1 (5 bases). Germline-derived CDR1 and CDR2 are SGHRS and YFSETQ. The CDR3 sequence is 17 residues long. V was trimmed by 2 bases and J by 0 bases, leaving 12 bases between them. The CDR3 sequence: CASSFGHASSGANVLTF. Here the CDR3 DNA reads TGCGCCAGCAGCTTTGGACACGCAAGCTCTGGGGCCAACGTCCTGACTTTC.

This clonotype was detected many times. This chain joins TRBV5-1 and TRBJ1-1, with D unresolved. This CDR3 has 13 amino acids. The V and J ends lost 4 bases and 0 bases respectively, with 7 bases between them. CDR1 is SGHRS and CDR2 is YFSETQ in the germline V gene. Here the CDR3 reads CASSGRLNTEAFF. For the CDR3, the DNA is TGCGCCAGCAGCGGTCGGCTGAACACTGAAGCTTTCTTT.

This clonotype was found many times. The chain is built from TRBV14 and TRBJ2-7, with D unclear. The CDR3 covers 13 residues. The V end was cut by 0 bases, the J end by 6 bases, with 9 bases between. The germline V gene encodes CDR1 SGHDN and CDR2 FVKESK. For the CDR3, the DNA is TGTGCCAGCAGCCAAGAAACAGCACGCGAGCAGTACTTC. It specifies CASSQETAREQYF.

Many counts were recorded for this clonotype. The chain links TRBV5-1 to TRBJ2-1, with TRBD2 identical over 8 bases. The CDR3 extends over 16 amino acids. Germline CDR1 SGHRS, CDR2 YFSETQ. V lost 4 bases, J lost 0 bases, and 6 bases stayed unmatched. In DNA, the CDR3 is TGCGCCAGCAGCCCCAGCGGGGGAAGCTCCTACAATGAGCAGTTCTTC. It translates to CASSPSGGSSYNEQFF. The whole variable domain, filled in from reference TRBV5-1 and TRBJ2-1, reads KAGVTQTPRYLIKTRGQQVTLSCSPISGHRSVSWYQQTPGQGLQFLFEYFSETQRNKGNFPGRFSGRQFSNSRSEMNVSTLELGDSALYLCASSPSGGSSYNEQFFGPGTRLTVL.